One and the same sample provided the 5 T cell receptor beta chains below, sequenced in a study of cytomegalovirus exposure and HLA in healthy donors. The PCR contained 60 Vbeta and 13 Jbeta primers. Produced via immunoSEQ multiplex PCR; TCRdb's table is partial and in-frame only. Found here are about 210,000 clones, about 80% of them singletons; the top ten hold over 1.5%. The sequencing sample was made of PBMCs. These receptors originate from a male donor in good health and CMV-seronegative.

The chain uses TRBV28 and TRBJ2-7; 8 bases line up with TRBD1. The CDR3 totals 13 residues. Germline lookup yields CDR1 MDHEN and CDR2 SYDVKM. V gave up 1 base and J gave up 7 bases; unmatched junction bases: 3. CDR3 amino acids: CASSLLGQGEQYF. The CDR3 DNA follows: TGTGCCAGCAGTTTATTAGGACAGGGAGAGCAGTACTTC.

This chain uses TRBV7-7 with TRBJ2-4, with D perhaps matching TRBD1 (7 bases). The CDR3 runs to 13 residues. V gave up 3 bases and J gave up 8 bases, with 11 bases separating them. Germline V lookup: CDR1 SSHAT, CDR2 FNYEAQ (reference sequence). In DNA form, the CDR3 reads TGTGCCAGCAGCTTGGGACAGCGGGACATTCAGTACTTC. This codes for CASSLGQRDIQYF.

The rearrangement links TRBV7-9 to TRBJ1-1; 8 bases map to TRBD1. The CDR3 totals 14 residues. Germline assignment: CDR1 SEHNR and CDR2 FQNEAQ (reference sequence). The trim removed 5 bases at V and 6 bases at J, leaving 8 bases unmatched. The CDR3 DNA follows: TGTGCCAGCAGCCCATACGGACAGGGCCCTGAAGCTTTCTTT. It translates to CASSPYGQGPEAFF.

The CDR3 sequence: CASTTGRASYSNQPQHF. In nucleotides, the CDR3 is TGTGCCAGTACGACGGGCAGGGCCTCCTATAGCAATCAGCCCCAGCATTTT. This chain joins TRBV19 and TRBJ1-5, with a possible D match to TRBD1 (5 bases). CDR3 length: 17 amino acids. Trimming pared 7 bases from V and 0 bases from J, leaving 19 bases between. The germline gives CDR1 LNHDA, CDR2 SQIVND (reference sequence).

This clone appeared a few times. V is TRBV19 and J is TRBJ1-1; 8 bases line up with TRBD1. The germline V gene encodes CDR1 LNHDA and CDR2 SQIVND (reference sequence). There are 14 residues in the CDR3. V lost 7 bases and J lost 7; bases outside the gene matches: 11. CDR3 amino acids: CASNPRTGRREAFF. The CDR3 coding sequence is TGTGCCAGTAACCCAAGGACAGGGAGGCGTGAAGCTTTCTTT.